This passage covers 27 T cell receptor beta chains from one sample sequenced in a study of cytomegalovirus exposure and HLA in healthy donors (TCRdb year 2017). To prepare the library, the immunoSEQ multiplex PCR assay was applied. The multiplex PCR relied on a mix of 60 forward primers for TCR Vbeta segments and 13 reverse primers for TCR Jbeta segments. TCRdb mirrors the immuneACCESS table, restricted to in-frame sequences. Some clones are absent from its copies; in checked studies, under half trace to an unresolved V gene, and the reason for the others is unknown. The sample yields 150,000 to 200,000 clones; around 81% were counted once. The ten most abundant clones make up 1% of the sample. Source material: PBMCs. The receptors stem from a middle-aged woman in good health and CMV-seronegative.

The V gene is TRBV7-2, the J gene TRBJ2-1, with TRBD2 as a possible D gene (5 bases). The CDR3 is 14 amino acids. The V end lost 10 bases, the J end lost 9 bases, and 22 bases lay between the germline ends. CDR1 and CDR2 (germline): SGHTA, FQGNSA. The CDR3 loop is CATSQPSSFGEQFF. CDR3 in DNA: TGTGCCACCTCCCAACCTTCTAGCTTCGGTGAGCAGTTCTTC. The variable domain in full, completed from reference TRBV7-2 and TRBJ2-1, reads GAGVSQSPSNKVTEKGKDVELRCDPISGHTALYWYRQSLGQGLEFLIYFQGNSAPDKSGLPSDRFSAERTGGSVSTLTIQRTQQEDSAVYLCATSQPSSFGEQFFGPGTRLTVL.

This clone was seen a handful of times. The chain carries TRBV19 and TRBJ2-7, with 15 bases identical to TRBD2. CDR1 is LNHDA, CDR2 SQIVND, per germline (reference sequence). The CDR3 length is 15 residues. J was trimmed by 2 bases and V by 6 bases; bases with no gene match: 2. For the CDR3, the DNA is TGTGCCAGTAGGGGACTAGCGGGAGGAACCTACGAGCAGTACTTC. Amino acid sequence: CASRGLAGGTYEQYF.

CDR3 in DNA: TGTGCCAGCAACGGACTCGGGGGGTGGAATGAGCAGTTCTTC. Translating gives CASNGLGGWNEQFF. The J gene is TRBJ2-1, the V gene TRBV9; the match to TRBD2 covers 7 bases. Looked up from germline, CDR1 is SGDLS and CDR2 is YYNGEE. The CDR3 consists of 14 residues. Trimming took 6 bases from V and 7 from J; bases not matched to a gene: 10.

V is TRBV5-8 and J is TRBJ2-3; D may be TRBD2 (6 bases). In germline, CDR1 is SGHTS, CDR2 YDEGEE. This CDR3 has 16 amino acids. Trimming left V 0 bases short and J 2 bases short, with 13 bases between. The DNA for the CDR3 is TGTGCCAGCAGCTTGGTTGGGGGAGGTCCCACAGATACGCAGTATTTT. It codes for CASSLVGGGPTDTQYF.

V gene TRBV11-3 combines with J gene TRBJ1-2, with 10 bases fitting TRBD1. The V segment lost 1 base and the J segment 6 bases; nucleotides outside the gene matches: 5. Per germline, CDR1 SGHNT and CDR2 YENEEA. The CDR3 is 15 residues long. Written as DNA, the CDR3 is TGTGCCAGCAGCTTAGTAACCGGACAGGGGGATGGCTACACCTTC. Its protein product is CASSLVTGQGDGYTF.

The rearrangement uses TRBV13 and TRBJ1-4; TRBD1 matches at 9 bases. The CDR3 has 15 residues. With 5 bases clipped from V and 8 bases from J, the junction kept 9 bases outside the gene matches. Germline CDR1 is PRHDT and CDR2 is FYEKMQ (reference sequence). The CDR3 is CASSLRTGEGEKLFF. CDR3 DNA sequence: TGTGCCAGCAGCCTGCGGACAGGGGAGGGCGAAAAACTGTTTTTT.

The CDR3 here is CASSWDSGNTEAFF. CDR3 nucleotide sequence: TGTGCCAGCAGCTGGGACAGTGGGAACACTGAAGCTTTCTTT. This chain connects TRBV5-6 to TRBJ1-1; 7 bases are a match to TRBD1. J gave up 1 base and V 3 bases, and 3 bases lay outside the gene matches. This CDR3 has 14 amino acids. Germline V gives CDR1 SGHDT, CDR2 YYEEEE.

The rearrangement joins TRBV5-1 to TRBJ2-3; the match to TRBD1 covers 10 bases. J was trimmed by 3 bases and V by 6 bases; bases with no gene match: 7. There are 15 residues in the CDR3. Germline CDR1 is SGHRS and CDR2 is YFSETQ. CDR3 region: CASTQGQGLTDTQYF. For the CDR3, the DNA is TGCGCCAGCACCCAGGGACAGGGGCTAACAGATACGCAGTATTTT.

V usage is TRBV7-3 and J usage is TRBJ2-1, with D possibly being TRBD1 (7 bases). V lost 5 bases and J 6 bases, leaving 17 bases between the germline ends. Per germline, CDR1 SGHTA and CDR2 FQGTGA. The CDR3 is 15 amino acids. The CDR3: CASSAGGGGRNEQFF. The CDR3 DNA follows: TGTGCCAGCAGCGCAGGGGGAGGAGGCCGCAATGAGCAGTTCTTC.

This rearrangement joins TRBV27 to TRBJ1-2; no reliable D call. Trimming pared 10 bases from V and 2 bases from J, leaving 17 bases between. This CDR3 region has 14 residues. CDR1 and CDR2 (germline): MNHEY, SMNVEV (reference sequence). The CDR3, as DNA: TGTGCCACCGGGAGGGAGGGAACAAACTATGGCTACACCTTC. Protein sequence: CATGREGTNYGYTF.

This clone was counted a few times. V usage is TRBV29-1 and J usage is TRBJ1-5; TRBD1 aligns across 9 bases. V was clipped by 7 bases and J by 9 bases; unmatched bases: 16. This CDR3 region has 15 residues. Germline values: CDR1 SQVTM, CDR2 ANQGSEA. CDR3 nucleotides: TGCAGCGCCCTCCTAAGGGGGACAGGGCCCTCGCCCCAGCATTTT. It codes for CSALLRGTGPSPQHF.

This rearrangement joins TRBV30 to TRBJ2-3; possibly TRBD2 for D (6 bases). This CDR3 has 11 residues. Between the trimmed V and J ends, which lost 3 bases and 6 bases, there was a span of 7 bases. CDR1 is GTSNPN and CDR2 is SVGIG in the germline V gene (reference sequence). The CDR3: CAWSRGDTQYF. CDR3 bases: TGTGCCTGGAGCCGGGGGGATACGCAGTATTTT.

The V and J genes are TRBV18 and TRBJ1-1, with unresolved D. CDR3 length: 16 residues. Germline values: CDR1 KGHSH, CDR2 LQKENI. The ends were cut back, 5 bases at V and 4 bases at J, with 20 bases in the middle. The CDR3 coding sequence is TGTGCCAGCTCAATGGCGGGGTCGTCTTGGAGCACTGAAGCTTTCTTT. It yields the protein CASSMAGSSWSTEAFF.

The V and J genes are TRBV6-1 and TRBJ2-7, with D perhaps TRBD2 (7 bases). V lost 8 bases and J 5 bases, leaving 10 bases between the germline ends. CDR3 length: 11 amino acids. Germline V gene lookup returns CDR1 MNHNS and CDR2 SASEGT. The CDR3 sequence is CASEGGDEQYF. The CDR3 bases are TGTGCCAGCGAGGGGGGGGACGAGCAGTACTTC.

The chain uses TRBV5-1 and TRBJ1-1; the match to TRBD1 covers 7 bases. Germline CDR1 SGHRS, CDR2 YFSETQ. J was trimmed by 1 base and V by 2 bases; bases with no gene match: 2. This CDR3 comprises 14 residues. CDR3 amino acids: CASSLGGANTEAFF. As DNA, the CDR3 is TGCGCCAGCAGCTTAGGGGGCGCGAACACTGAAGCTTTCTTT. Full variable domain (outside the CDR3, taken from reference TRBV5-1 and TRBJ1-1): KAGVTQTPRYLIKTRGQQVTLSCSPISGHRSVSWYQQTPGQGLQFLFEYFSETQRNKGNFPGRFSGRQFSNSRSEMNVSTLELGDSALYLCASSLGGANTEAFFGQGTRLTVV.

This sequence joins TRBV11-1 and TRBJ2-5; 10 nucleotides match TRBD2. Per germline, CDR1 SGHAT and CDR2 FQDESV (reference sequence). With V trimmed by 7 bases and J by 2 bases, 7 bases remained unmatched. The CDR3 loop spans 15 amino acids. The CDR3 coding sequence is TGTGCCAGCAAGGAAAGCGGGAGGGGACAAGAGACCCAGTACTTC. Protein product: CASKESGRGQETQYF.

The chain combines TRBV2 with TRBJ2-2; D is unclear. Germline V CDR1 and CDR2: SNHLY, FYNNEI. CDR3 length equals 13 residues. The V gene lost 6 bases and the J gene lost 5 bases, with 10 bases spanning the gap. CDR3: CASREMVTGELFF. The CDR3 coding sequence is TGTGCCAGCAGGGAGATGGTGACCGGGGAGCTGTTTTTT.

V gene TRBV27 combines with J gene TRBJ1-2; perhaps TRBD1 as D (5 bases). V was trimmed by 6 bases and J by 8 bases, leaving 16 bases between them. Germline lookup yields CDR1 MNHEY and CDR2 SMNVEV (reference sequence). The CDR3 extends over 13 amino acids. CDR3 sequence reads: CASSPMGGRGYTF. The CDR3 DNA is TGTGCCAGCAGCCCCATGGGGGGTAGAGGCTACACCTTC.

This chain connects TRBV2 to TRBJ1-5; D is possibly TRBD1 (6 bases). CDR3 length: 14 amino acids. The germline V and J ends were trimmed by 3 bases and 5 bases, with 11 bases remaining between them. Germline CDR1 is SNHLY and CDR2 is FYNNEI. Here the CDR3 DNA reads TGTGCCAGCAGTGAGGTACGGACAGATCAGCCCCAGCATTTT. Translated, it gives CASSEVRTDQPQHF.

This clone was detected once. The chain employs TRBV6-1 and TRBJ2-7; D is perhaps TRBD2 (6 bases). The CDR3 runs to 13 residues. Deletions cut 0 bases from V and 4 bases from J, with 7 bases between. The germline CDR1 and CDR2 sequences are MNHNS and SASEGT. The CDR3 sequence: CASSEAEGYEQYF. CDR3 bases: TGTGCCAGCAGTGAAGCGGAGGGTTACGAGCAGTACTTC.

The chain employs TRBV6-6 and TRBJ2-3; D gene ambiguous. V lost 6 bases to trimming and J lost 4 bases, with 5 bases between them. In germline, CDR1 is MNHNY, CDR2 SVGAGI (reference sequence). The CDR3 is 11 amino acids. The CDR3 nucleotides read TGTGCCAGCAGCCCCTCAGATACGCAGTATTTT. Amino acids: CASSPSDTQYF.

V and J are TRBV28 and TRBJ2-2, with TRBD1 matching over 9 bases. The ends lost 0 bases at V and 4 bases at J; junction bases unmatched: 9. This CDR3 contains 18 residues. In germline, CDR1 is MDHEN, CDR2 SYDVKM. The CDR3 sequence: CASSLWSLGTGSTGELFF. As DNA, the CDR3 is TGTGCCAGCAGTTTATGGTCGCTCGGGACAGGGTCCACCGGGGAGCTGTTTTTT.

The chain combines TRBV11-2 with TRBJ1-1; tentative D call: TRBD1 (5 bases). Germline V gives CDR1 SGHAT, CDR2 FQNNGV. V lost 7 bases, J lost 5 bases, and 17 bases lay in between. There are 14 residues in the CDR3. DNA of the CDR3: TGTGCCAGCAAAGGGGCCCGAGGGAGGACTGAAGCTTTCTTT. Its translation is CASKGARGRTEAFF.

The CDR3 DNA follows: TGTGCCACAACCCCCCGGACAAGCCCAGAGACCCAGTACTTC. It codes for CATTPRTSPETQYF. The chain couples TRBV6-1 to TRBJ2-5; tentatively, D is TRBD1 (5 bases). The CDR3 consists of 14 residues. The V end lost 10 bases, the J end lost 4 bases, and 19 bases lay between the germline ends. Germline V gives CDR1 MNHNS, CDR2 SASEGT.

In its sample, this clone was seen a few times. CDR3 bases: TGTGCCAGCAACCTTGGGACAGGCGGCTACGAGCAGTACTTC. Residues: CASNLGTGGYEQYF. The genes are TRBV9 and TRBJ2-7, with TRBD1 identical over 8 bases. The CDR3 is 14 amino acids. CDR1 is SGDLS, CDR2 YYNGEE, per germline. The V gene end was trimmed by 6 bases and the J gene end by 3 bases; junction bases not matched to a gene: 8. Full variable domain (rest looked up from reference TRBV9 and TRBJ2-7): DSGVTQTPKHLITATGQRVTLRCSPRSGDLSVYWYQQSLDQGLQFLIQYYNGEERAKGNILERFSAQQFPDLHSELNLSSLELGDSALYFCASNLGTGGYEQYFGPGTRLTVT.

Here the CDR3 reads CASSRGSSGQNGELFF. In DNA form, the CDR3 reads TGTGCCAGCAGCCGCGGGAGTAGCGGGCAGAACGGGGAGCTGTTTTTT. This chain joins TRBV7-6 and TRBJ2-2; TRBD2 matches at 7 bases. The germline CDR1 and CDR2 sequences are SGHVS and FNYEAQ. CDR3 size: 16 residues. Trimming removed 5 bases from V and 7 bases from J; junction bases left unmatched: 13.

This clone was recorded once. The gene calls are TRBV7-6 and TRBJ1-4, with TRBD1 matching over 9 bases. The CDR3 is 14 amino acids. Germline loops: CDR1 SGHVS, CDR2 FNYEAQ. The V segment lost 5 bases and the J segment 6 bases; nucleotides outside the gene matches: 4. The CDR3 nucleotides read TGTGCCAGCAGCCACGGACAGGGGTATGAAAAACTGTTTTTT. Translating it yields CASSHGQGYEKLFF.